This TCR beta chain stems from a study of cytomegalovirus exposure and HLA in healthy donors. Broader study findings: TRBV6-2, TRBV6-3 and other indistinguishable V segments were excluded. Later genetic work tied a missense DCLRE1C variant to beta-chain V and J trimming. Accurate prediction of HLA-A and HLA-B alleles (for most subjects) was reportedly achieved from TCR beta sequences. After further analysis at a later stage, 16,951 TCR beta sequences were associated with HLA alleles at 0.05 false discovery rate.

A multiplex PCR was run with 60 Vbeta primers and 13 Jbeta primers. Profiled with immunoSEQ multiplex PCR; TCRdb holds only in-frame clones, not every one. The sample includes about 190,000 clones, around three quarters of them seen just once. Per germline, CDR1 MGHDK and CDR2 SYGVNS. This CDR3 has 12 residues. Trimming removed 3 bases from V and 6 bases from J, with 6 bases in between. On this clone: The antigen remains unidentified.

This rearrangement joins TRBV25-1 to TRBJ2-1; D is ambiguous. This sequence originates from a woman younger than 35 in good health and CMV-seronegative. The sample comprised PBMCs. CDR3 in DNA: TGTGCCAGCAGTGAGAGTCCCAATGAGCAGTTCTTC. Protein: CASSESPNEQFF.